This TCR beta chain was captured in a study of CD8+ T cells in alopecia areata. Study background: Affected scalp percentage gauged treated patients' severity.

Described treatment: oral pan-JAK inhibitor, 5-10 mg twice daily. cDNA reverse transcribed from extracted RNA served as the sequencing template. Assay used: immunoSEQ multiplex PCR; TCRdb lists only in-frame clones, some missing. The sample has over 150,000 clones; around 58% are singletons. V trimming: 3 bases; J trimming: 5 bases; junction bases outside the gene matches: 12. The V gene's germline CDR1 is SGHDN and CDR2 FVKESK. There are 16 residues in the CDR3. This rearrangement joins TRBV14 to TRBJ2-5; 7 bases match TRBD1. The sequence was collected from a human donor with alopecia areata. The input for sequencing was CD8+ T cells sorted from blood, taken at week 24, from a patient treated with tofacitinib. In nucleotides, the CDR3 is TGTGCCAGCAGCCACCTTGGGGAAAGGGGGCTGGAGACCCAGTACTTC. Protein sequence: CASSHLGERGLETQYF.